This T cell receptor (beta chain) was captured in a study of shared clonotypes between healthy human individuals. Study-level results: Rarefaction indicated that sorted-subset sequencing remained incomplete although depth was large. Sharing across four donors was highest in naive CD4 (around 5%) and lowest in memory CD8 (roughly 0.4%). What limited the represented genetic and exposure-history diversity was the small number of donors.

The repertoire was sequenced with immunoSEQ multiplex PCR; TCRdb's copy has only in-frame clones and lacks some. Of some 2,100,000 clones listed, 90% to 97% are singletons. Negatively enriched CD4+ T cells were divided by CD45RA into naive and memory. For this clone: What it binds is not known.

This CDR3 contains 16 residues. Germline values: CDR1 SGHNT, CDR2 YENEEA. The J segment lost 2 bases and the V segment lost 3 bases, leaving 4 bases of the junction unmatched. Material for sequencing was naive CD4+ T cells sorted from blood. Subset given: CD45RA+ positively selected. This chain links TRBV11-3 with TRBJ2-2; 9 nucleotides match TRBD1. This TCR was sampled from a man aged 18 to 29 in good health. CDR3 sequence reads: CASSFGQGSNTGELFF. As DNA, the CDR3 is TGTGCCAGCAGCTTCGGACAGGGGAGCAACACCGGGGAGCTGTTTTTT.